Here is one T cell receptor beta chain with its context. Its antigen is unknown. The ends were cut back, 1 base at V and 2 bases at J, with 6 bases in the middle. The V gene's germline CDR1 is LGHNA and CDR2 YSLEER. CDR3 length equals 14 residues. The data stem from a study of post-analysis software for immune sequencing data. Study details: Included courses were relapsing-remitting and secondary progressive multiple sclerosis; progressive-relapsing multiple sclerosis was also included. Study results and caveats: Samples made in the same batch grouped tightly together by F measure. In patients, TRBV5-6, TRBV5-1 and TRBV20-1 belonged to four or five TRBV segments found more frequently than in controls.

Included in the TCR beta cDNA libraries were unique molecular identifiers. T cells numbering roughly 1 to 10 million yielded cDNA molecules that totaled about 500,000. MiXCR was run by TCRdb on the PCR reads, yielding one entry per CDR3 protein. The table shows 350,000 to 500,000 distinct CDR3 sequences, with approximately 37% occurring only once. The chain combines TRBV4-3 with TRBJ2-1; D ambiguous. The origin of this receptor is a girl aged 2 to 9 with multiple sclerosis. The specimen was blood. In DNA form, the CDR3 reads TGCGCCAGCAGCCAAGGGACCACCTACAATGAGCAGTTCTTC. Residues: CASSQGTTYNEQFF.